These T cell receptor beta chains were read from a single sample in a study of blood T cell repertoires in COVID-19. Only in-frame clones appear in the TCRdb table, and some are missing; sequencing was by immunoSEQ multiplex PCR. The sample contains 140,000 or so clones, approximately 89% of which appear only once. The material sequenced was peripheral blood. The receptors shown here come from a woman aged 50 to 65 with acute or convalescent COVID-19. Both conserved end residues are part of each CDR3. D genes are given only for firm matches. Size tells how often a clone was seen (once, few, many) or the class of an expanded clone, and some rows leave it out.

d_call: .; clone_size: few; j_call: TRBJ2-7; v_call: TRBV3-1/TRBV3-2; cdr3_aa: CASRDSEPDYEQYF; cdr3_nt: TGTGCCAGCCGAGACAGCGAACCTGACTACGAGCAGTACTTC
d_call: TRBD2; clone_size: .; j_call: TRBJ2-1; v_call: TRBV28; cdr3_aa: CASSLIAGDLNEQFF; cdr3_nt: TGTGCCAGCAGTTTAATAGCGGGGGATTTGAATGAGCAGTTCTTC
d_call: TRBD1; clone_size: .; j_call: TRBJ2-3; v_call: TRBV5-6; cdr3_aa: CASTLQGADTQYF; cdr3_nt: TGTGCCAGCACCCTACAGGGGGCAGATACGCAGTATTTT
d_call: TRBD2; clone_size: .; j_call: TRBJ2-3; v_call: TRBV24-1; cdr3_aa: CATSPGGSSTDTQYF; cdr3_nt: TGTGCCACTTCGCCGGGGGGGTCTAGCACAGATACGCAGTATTTT
d_call: .; clone_size: few; j_call: TRBJ2-2; v_call: TRBV21-1; cdr3_aa: CASTSVGGAGTGELFF; cdr3_nt: TGTGCCAGCACTTCAGTCGGGGGGGCAGGCACCGGGGAGCTGTTTTTT
d_call: TRBD1; clone_size: .; j_call: TRBJ1-2; v_call: TRBV5-1; cdr3_aa: CASSWTGGSEGYTF; cdr3_nt: TGCGCCAGCAGCTGGACAGGGGGATCTGAGGGCTACACCTTC
d_call: TRBD2; clone_size: .; j_call: TRBJ2-3; v_call: TRBV5-1; cdr3_aa: CASSVKRERADTQYF; cdr3_nt: TGCGCCAGCAGCGTGAAGCGGGAGAGGGCAGATACGCAGTATTTT
d_call: .; clone_size: .; j_call: TRBJ1-1; v_call: TRBV6-5; cdr3_aa: CASSLGPTEAFF; cdr3_nt: TGTGCCAGCAGCCTGGGGCCAACGGAAGCTTTCTTT
d_call: TRBD1; clone_size: .; j_call: TRBJ2-1; v_call: TRBV24-1; cdr3_aa: CATSDFGQGSYNEQFF; cdr3_nt: TGTGCCACCAGTGATTTTGGACAGGGGTCCTACAATGAGCAGTTCTTC
d_call: .; clone_size: few; j_call: TRBJ1-5; v_call: TRBV7-9; cdr3_aa: CASSTGQINQPQHF; cdr3_nt: TGTGCCAGCAGCACAGGACAGATCAATCAGCCCCAGCATTTT
d_call: TRBD1; clone_size: .; j_call: TRBJ2-5; v_call: TRBV4-1; cdr3_aa: CASSLQGLQETQYF; cdr3_nt: TGCGCCAGCAGCCTACAGGGGCTTCAAGAGACCCAGTACTTC
d_call: .; clone_size: .; j_call: TRBJ2-5; v_call: TRBV11-1; cdr3_aa: CASSRTGLLETQYF; cdr3_nt: TGTGCCAGCAGCCGTACAGGGTTGTTGGAGACCCAGTACTTC
d_call: .; clone_size: .; j_call: TRBJ1-4; v_call: TRBV4-2; cdr3_aa: CASSQSGIGAEKLFF; cdr3_nt: TGTGCCAGCAGCCAATCAGGGATAGGAGCTGAAAAACTGTTTTTT
d_call: TRBD2; clone_size: few; j_call: TRBJ2-1; v_call: TRBV5-6; cdr3_aa: CASGTSGAYNEQFF; cdr3_nt: TGTGCCAGCGGCACTAGCGGGGCCTACAATGAGCAGTTCTTC
d_call: .; clone_size: .; j_call: TRBJ1-2; v_call: TRBV4-1; cdr3_aa: CASSQEQGLSYGYTF; cdr3_nt: TGCGCCAGCAGCCAAGAGCAGGGGCTTAGCTATGGCTACACCTTC
d_call: .; clone_size: once; j_call: TRBJ2-3; v_call: TRBV5-1; cdr3_aa: CASSLGDDTQYF; cdr3_nt: TGCGCCAGCAGCTTAGGGGATGATACGCAGTATTTT
d_call: .; clone_size: .; j_call: TRBJ1-2; v_call: TRBV5-1; cdr3_aa: CASSEDSYGYTF; cdr3_nt: TGCGCCAGCAGCGAGGACAGCTATGGCTACACCTTC
d_call: .; clone_size: .; j_call: TRBJ2-7; v_call: TRBV2; cdr3_aa: CASSLTGTKTHEQYF; cdr3_nt: TGTGCCAGCAGCCTAACCGGGACAAAGACCCACGAGCAGTACTTC
d_call: .; clone_size: .; j_call: TRBJ2-1; v_call: TRBV18; cdr3_aa: CASSQALAPGSYNEQFF; cdr3_nt: TGTGCCAGCTCACAGGCCTTGGCCCCGGGCTCCTACAATGAGCAGTTCTTC
d_call: TRBD1; clone_size: .; j_call: TRBJ1-2; v_call: TRBV4-1; cdr3_aa: CASSQAQAGGSDGYTF; cdr3_nt: TGCGCCAGCAGCCAAGCCCAAGCAGGGGGCTCAGATGGCTACACCTTC
d_call: TRBD2; clone_size: .; j_call: TRBJ2-1; v_call: TRBV19; cdr3_aa: CASGGSGGSYNEQFF; cdr3_nt: TGTGCCAGTGGTGGTAGCGGGGGGTCCTACAATGAGCAGTTCTTC
d_call: .; clone_size: .; j_call: TRBJ2-7; v_call: TRBV6-2/TRBV6-3; cdr3_aa: CASSSAGSYEQYF; cdr3_nt: TGTGCCAGCAGTTCGGCGGGGAGCTACGAGCAGTACTTC
d_call: .; clone_size: .; j_call: TRBJ1-1; v_call: TRBV18; cdr3_aa: CASSPNEGGTEAFF; cdr3_nt: TGTGCCAGCTCACCAAACGAGGGAGGGACTGAAGCTTTCTTT
d_call: .; clone_size: .; j_call: TRBJ2-2; v_call: TRBV5-1; cdr3_aa: CASSPDGDTGELFF; cdr3_nt: TGCGCCAGCAGCCCGGACGGGGACACCGGGGAGCTGTTTTTT
d_call: TRBD2; clone_size: .; j_call: TRBJ2-2; v_call: TRBV5-6; cdr3_aa: CASSLLQREYTGELFF; cdr3_nt: TGTGCCAGCAGCTTGTTGCAGCGGGAGTACACCGGGGAGCTGTTTTTT
d_call: TRBD2; clone_size: .; j_call: TRBJ2-3; v_call: TRBV5-1; cdr3_aa: CASSLFDSGGDTQYF; cdr3_nt: TGCGCCAGCAGCTTGTTCGATAGCGGGGGAGATACGCAGTATTTT
d_call: TRBD2; clone_size: .; j_call: TRBJ2-3; v_call: TRBV15; cdr3_aa: CATSRDAGGRVDTQYF; cdr3_nt: TGTGCCACCAGCAGAGACGCGGGGGGTCGCGTAGATACGCAGTATTTT
d_call: .; clone_size: .; j_call: TRBJ1-1; v_call: TRBV6-5; cdr3_aa: CASSFQGNTEAFF; cdr3_nt: TGTGCCAGCAGTTTTCAGGGGAACACTGAAGCTTTCTTT
d_call: TRBD2; clone_size: .; j_call: TRBJ2-1; v_call: TRBV7-8; cdr3_aa: CASSSPGLAGGYEQFF; cdr3_nt: TGTGCCAGCAGCTCCCCGGGACTAGCGGGAGGTTATGAGCAGTTCTTC
d_call: TRBD1; clone_size: .; j_call: TRBJ1-5; v_call: TRBV30; cdr3_aa: CAWSSTYGTGYQPQHF; cdr3_nt: TGTGCCTGGAGTAGTACATACGGGACAGGGTATCAGCCCCAGCATTTT
d_call: TRBD2; clone_size: .; j_call: TRBJ2-2; v_call: TRBV12-3/TRBV12-4; cdr3_aa: CASTGAGPGELFF; cdr3_nt: TGTGCCAGCACCGGAGCGGGACCCGGGGAGCTGTTTTTT
d_call: TRBD1; clone_size: .; j_call: TRBJ2-7; v_call: TRBV5-1; cdr3_aa: CASSSPTRTGYYEQYF; cdr3_nt: TGCGCCAGCAGCTCCCCAACTAGGACAGGGTACTACGAGCAGTACTTC
d_call: .; clone_size: .; j_call: TRBJ1-1; v_call: TRBV2; cdr3_aa: CASSLEAGLNTEAFF; cdr3_nt: TGTGCCAGCAGTCTTGAGGCAGGGCTGAACACTGAAGCTTTCTTT
d_call: .; clone_size: .; j_call: TRBJ1-3; v_call: TRBV2; cdr3_aa: CASRDNSGNTIYF; cdr3_nt: TGTGCCAGCAGAGACAACTCTGGAAACACCATATATTTT